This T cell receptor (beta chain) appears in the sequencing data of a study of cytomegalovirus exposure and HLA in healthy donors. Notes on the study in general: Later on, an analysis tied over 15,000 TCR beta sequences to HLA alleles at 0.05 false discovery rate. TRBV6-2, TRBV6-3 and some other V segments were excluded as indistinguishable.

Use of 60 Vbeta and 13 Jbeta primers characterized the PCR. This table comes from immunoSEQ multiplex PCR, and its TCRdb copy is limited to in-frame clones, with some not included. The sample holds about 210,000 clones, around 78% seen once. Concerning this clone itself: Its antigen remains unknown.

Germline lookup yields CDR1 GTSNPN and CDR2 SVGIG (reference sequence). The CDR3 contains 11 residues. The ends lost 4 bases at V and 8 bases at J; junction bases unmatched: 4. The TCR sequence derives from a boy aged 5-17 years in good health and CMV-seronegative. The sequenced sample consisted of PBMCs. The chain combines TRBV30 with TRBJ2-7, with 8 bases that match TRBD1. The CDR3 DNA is TGTGCCTGGAACACAGGGGGACAGCAGTACTTC. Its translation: CAWNTGGQQYF.